The present entry profiles one T cell receptor (beta chain) with its context. The table came from immunoSEQ multiplex PCR; TCRdb's copy has only in-frame clones and leaves some out. The sample lists around 1,000,000 clones; 77% were seen once. Germline CDR1 is SGHRS and CDR2 is YFSETQ. This CDR3 has 16 residues. Trimming removed 1 base from V and 5 bases from J, with 17 bases in between. The data originate from a study of shared clonotypes between healthy human individuals. The V gene is TRBV5-1, the J gene TRBJ2-3, with D unresolved. Sequencing was carried out using memory CD4+ T cells from PBMCs. Subset here: CD45RA-negative fraction. This TCR was recovered from a man between 18 and 35 years old in good health. Some clones in this sample may be carry-over from other donors' samples. CDR3: CASSLSTTTRRDTQYF. CDR3 sequence (DNA): TGCGCCAGCAGCTTGTCCACCACTACCCGCAGAGATACGCAGTATTTT.